The 12 T cell receptor beta chains below come from one sample, sequenced in a study of regulatory T cells in long-lasting Graves disease. Investigators prepared the TCR beta libraries by applying iRepertoire HTBI primers and Arm-PCR of CDR3 regions. In TCRdb, the multiplex PCR reads were re-called with MiXCR into one record per CDR3 protein. The table lists about 220,000 distinct CDR3 sequences, about 19% of them singletons. Time point here: newly diagnosed GD, antithyroid drugs for less than 3 months. Researchers made the TCR library from RNA that was extracted from PBMCs. The data also belong to a second study, concerning T cells in Graves' hyperthyroidism and ophthalmopathy.

The sample here was peripheral blood mononuclear cells (PBMCs), taken at new diagnosis, from a patient treated with antithyroid drugs. The receptors here all came from a woman between 25 and 40 years old with Graves disease.

J is TRBJ2-7 and V is TRBV4-1; D gene ambiguous. The V end lost 4 bases, the J end lost 3 bases, and 7 bases lay between the germline ends. CDR1 MGHRA and CDR2 YSYEKL come from the germline V gene. The CDR3 has 12 residues. The CDR3 DNA reads TGCGCCAGCAGCCGAGTCAACTACGAGCAGTACTTC. Protein: CASSRVNYEQYF.

This clonotype was seen once. The gene calls are TRBV28 and TRBJ2-1; 16 positions match TRBD2. The CDR3 totals 19 residues. The V gene end was trimmed by 8 bases and the J gene end by 5 bases; junction bases not matched to a gene: 15. The germline V gene has CDR1 MDHEN and CDR2 SYDVKM. CDR3: CASPPGTGGLAGGDNEQFF. The CDR3 DNA follows: TGTGCCAGCCCGCCGGGGACAGGGGGACTAGCGGGAGGGGACAATGAGCAGTTCTTC.

This clonotype was seen at least ten times. The chain couples TRBV11-2 to TRBJ1-1, with 7 bases aligning to TRBD1. CDR1 SGHAT and CDR2 FQNNGV come from the germline V gene. After removal of 7 bases from V and 5 bases from J, the junction contained 13 bases not matched to a gene. The CDR3 length is 15 residues. The CDR3 sequence: CASTMRGQGWTEAFF. DNA for the CDR3: TGTGCCAGCACTATGAGGGGGCAGGGCTGGACTGAAGCTTTCTTT.

This clonotype showed up just a few times. A much more abundant neighbour one base away suggests this may be a read error. The V gene is TRBV12-3 or TRBV12-4, the J gene TRBJ1-1; no reliable D call. Trimming left V 9 bases short and J 3 bases short, with 14 bases between. The CDR3 has 13 amino acids. The CDR3 nucleotides read TGTGCCAGGAGAAAAGAGAGATACACTGAAGCTTTCTTT. Translation gives CARRKERYTEAFF.

The chain employs TRBV11-2 and TRBJ1-1, with no clear D. The ends were cut back, 4 bases at V and 1 base at J, with 13 bases in the middle. This CDR3 is built from 15 residues. Germline V lookup: CDR1 SGHAT, CDR2 FQNNGV. The CDR3 DNA reads TGTGCCAGCAGCTCCCCCAAAAGCGGGAACACTGAAGCTTTCTTT. It specifies CASSSPKSGNTEAFF.

Worth noting for this clonotype: One base away lies a much larger clone, so this may be a sequencing read error. The missing conserved phenylalanine or tryptophan at the end of this CDR3 makes a read error likely. The V call is TRBV7-3, the J call TRBJ2-1, with 11 bases identical to TRBD2. CDR3 length equals 16 residues. From germline, CDR1 is SGHTA and CDR2 FQGTGA. Trimming at V came to 4 bases and at J to 7 bases, leaving 9 bases not matched to a gene. The CDR3 spells CASSSVAGGGMNEQFL. The CDR3, as DNA: TGTGCCAGCAGCTCAGTAGCGGGGGGGGGGATGAATGAGCAGTTCCTC.

This clonotype was seen only a few times. A clone one base away is much larger, so this may be a read error. This chain uses TRBV11-3 with TRBJ1-3; D not certain. Germline V gives CDR1 SGHNT, CDR2 YENEEA. This CDR3 is built from 16 residues. CDR3 amino acids: CASSLSGPIAGNAIYF. CDR3 coding DNA: TGTGCCAGCAGCTTATCCGGACCGATAGCTGGAAACGCCATATATTTT.

This clonotype was observed at least ten times. The J gene is TRBJ2-3, the V gene TRBV18, with D possibly being TRBD1 (6 bases). Germline CDR1 is KGHSH and CDR2 is LQKENI. V lost 2 bases, J lost 0 bases, and 9 bases lay in between. This CDR3 spans 15 amino acids. The CDR3 sequence: CASSPGQTSTDTQYF. The CDR3 nucleotides read TGTGCCAGCTCACCAGGACAGACTAGCACAGATACGCAGTATTTT.

About this clonotype itself: It is likely a read error: a sequence one base away is far more abundant. CDR3 coding DNA: TGTGCCAGCAGCTTGGCCGCCGGGGCCAATGAGCAGTACTTC. Protein: CASSLAAGANEQYF. The V gene is TRBV7-2, the J gene TRBJ2-7, with D perhaps TRBD1 or TRBD2 (5 bases each). V lost 3 bases, J lost 7 bases, and 16 bases lay in between. Germline V CDR1 and CDR2: SGHTA, FQGNSA. The CDR3 spans 14 residues.

This clonotype was recorded many times. The rearrangement uses TRBV20-1 and TRBJ2-5; D not resolved. Germline CDR1 and CDR2: DFQATT and SNEGSKA (reference sequence). CDR3 length equals 13 residues. Deletions cut 3 bases from V and 1 base from J, with 9 bases between. The CDR3 DNA follows: TGCAGTGCTAGCCGTCCAAGCCAAGAGACCCAGTACTTC. Protein product: CSASRPSQETQYF.

This clonotype was counted between two and nine times. A much larger clone differs by one base, so this may be a read error. The rearrangement uses TRBV7-9 and TRBJ2-5, with 7 bases lining up with TRBD1. The CDR3 extends over 15 amino acids. Germline CDR1 and CDR2: SEHNR and FQNEAQ (reference sequence). The J segment lost 1 base and the V segment lost 6 bases, leaving 8 bases of the junction unmatched. The chain's CDR3 is CASRSEAGGQETQYF. CDR3 nucleotides: TGTGCCAGCAGGTCAGAGGCAGGGGGCCAAGAGACCCAGTACTTC.

There are many counts of this clonotype. This chain uses TRBV7-9 with TRBJ1-2, with D tentatively TRBD1 (5 bases). Trimming shortened V by 5 bases and J by 6 bases, and 13 bases separated the two germline ends. CDR1 is SEHNR and CDR2 is FQNEAQ in the germline V gene (reference sequence). This CDR3 region has 13 residues. CDR3: CASSPGPLDGYTF. The CDR3 bases are TGTGCCAGCAGCCCGGGACCCCTGGATGGCTACACCTTC.